The 21 T cell receptor beta chains in this list originate from one sample, sequenced in a study of pediatric ulcerative colitis. TCRdb keeps only in-frame clones here, not all; method: immunoSEQ multiplex PCR. Counted here are 17,000 or so clones, just under 75% occurring once; the ten biggest clones make up roughly 3.1%. Rectal tissue came from one to two pinch biopsies taken at colonoscopy. Source material: gut tissue. These receptors were obtained from a girl aged 10-17 years with moderate ulcerative colitis.

The J gene is TRBJ1-2, the V gene TRBV29-1; 9 bases match TRBD1. Germline V gene sequence: CDR1 SQVTM, CDR2 ANQGSEA. J lost 4 bases, V lost 1 base, and 10 bases had no gene match. This CDR3 region has 16 residues. The CDR3 loop is CSVEASPGQGSYGYTF. The CDR3 DNA follows: TGCAGCGTTGAAGCCTCCCCGGGACAGGGTTCCTATGGCTACACCTTC.

The CDR3 coding sequence is TGTGCCAGCAGTTTAGGGGCCGGGACAACGTGGTTCTTC. It codes for CASSLGAGTTWFF. The chain uses TRBV27 and TRBJ2-1; a possible D gene is TRBD1 (6 bases). CDR1 and CDR2 (germline): MNHEY, SMNVEV (reference sequence). V was cut by 2 bases and J by 15 bases, with 17 bases left in between. The CDR3 loop spans 13 amino acids.

This clone came up a few times. Different DNA sequences within this sample yield the same CDR3. The rearrangement uses TRBV29-1 and TRBJ1-2; the D gene is possibly TRBD1 (6 bases). V gave up 1 base and J gave up 2 bases, with 11 bases separating them. CDR1 and CDR2 (germline): SQVTM, ANQGSEA. This CDR3 spans 14 amino acids. CDR3: CSVEGRGLNYGYTF. CDR3 nucleotides: TGCAGCGTTGAAGGCCGGGGGCTAAACTATGGCTACACCTTC.

The chain carries TRBV5-1 and TRBJ2-2; 7 nucleotides align to TRBD1. V was clipped by 4 bases and J by 3 bases; unmatched bases: 6. CDR3 length: 15 amino acids. The germline gives CDR1 SGHRS, CDR2 YFSETQ. CDR3 nucleotides: TGCGCCAGCAGCCTGACAGGGATAGACACCGGGGAGCTGTTTTTT. Its translation: CASSLTGIDTGELFF.

The chain joins TRBV5-1 to TRBJ2-5; tentative D call: TRBD2 (6 bases). This CDR3 spans 14 amino acids. V lost 1 base, J lost 5 bases, and 12 bases lay in between. From germline, CDR1 is SGHRS and CDR2 YFSETQ. In DNA form, the CDR3 reads TGCGCCAGCAGCTTGTTGGCAGGGAGGGAGACCCAGTACTTC. Amino acid sequence: CASSLLAGRETQYF.

J is TRBJ2-1 and V is TRBV11-3; 8 bases agree with TRBD2. Germline values: CDR1 SGHNT, CDR2 YENEEA. The CDR3 extends over 15 amino acids. The V gene end was trimmed by 8 bases and the J gene end by 4 bases; junction bases not matched to a gene: 10. The CDR3 nucleotides are TGTGCCAGCGCCCATCGGGCGGGAGGTTACAATGAGCAGTTCTTC. This encodes CASAHRAGGYNEQFF.

The chain has TRBV27 and TRBJ2-1; D gene ambiguous. Germline CDR1 reads MNHEY; CDR2 reads SMNVEV (reference sequence). This CDR3 region has 14 residues. The V gene lost 3 bases and the J gene lost 0 bases, with 6 bases spanning the gap. The CDR3 DNA is TGTGCCAGCAGTTTGACGAGCTCCTACAATGAGCAGTTCTTC. Translation gives CASSLTSSYNEQFF.

The chain couples TRBV19 to TRBJ1-1; 9 positions agree with TRBD1. The CDR3 covers 15 residues. From germline, CDR1 is LNHDA and CDR2 SQIVND (reference sequence). With V trimmed by 6 bases and J by 0 bases, 5 bases remained unmatched. The CDR3 loop reads CASRIGQGLNTEAFF. As DNA, the CDR3 is TGTGCCAGTAGGATCGGACAGGGGTTGAACACTGAAGCTTTCTTT.

The V and J genes are TRBV7-2 and TRBJ2-2, with D perhaps TRBD2 (7 bases). This CDR3 comprises 15 residues. Germline assignment: CDR1 SGHTA and CDR2 FQGNSA. The V gene lost 0 bases and the J gene lost 6 bases, with 11 bases spanning the gap. The CDR3 bases are TGTGCCAGCAGCTTAGCGGGGGGGCCTTCCGGGGAGCTGTTTTTT. Translation: CASSLAGGPSGELFF.

This clone was seen just once. The rearrangement joins TRBV29-1 to TRBJ1-2; the D gene is possibly TRBD1 (6 bases). CDR3 length: 14 amino acids. The V end was cut by 2 bases, the J end by 3 bases, with 13 bases between. Germline CDR1 SQVTM, CDR2 ANQGSEA. CDR3 loop: CSVESRGVDYGYTF. CDR3 DNA: TGCAGCGTTGAAAGTAGGGGGGTGGACTATGGCTACACCTTC.

The sample holds a few counts of this clone. The V and J genes are TRBV19 and TRBJ1-2; 9 nucleotides match TRBD1. The CDR3 totals 14 residues. The germline gives CDR1 LNHDA, CDR2 SQIVND (reference sequence). V lost 7 bases to trimming and J lost 5 bases; unmatched junction nucleotides: 8. The CDR3 nucleotides read TGTGCCAGTACCCCCACACAGGGGGCGTATGGCTACACCTTC. Residues: CASTPTQGAYGYTF. Complete variable domain (other parts from reference TRBV19 and TRBJ1-2): DGGITQSPKYLFRKEGQNVTLSCEQNLNHDAMYWYRQDPGQGLRLIYYSQIVNDFQKGDIAEGYSVSREKKESFPLTVTSAQKNPTAFYLCASTPTQGAYGYTFGSGTRLTVV.

The chain recombines TRBV19 with TRBJ2-5; TRBD2 is a possible D gene (5 bases). The CDR3 covers 13 residues. CDR1 and CDR2 (germline): LNHDA, SQIVND (reference sequence). Trimming took off 4 bases at V and 4 bases at J, with 10 bases between the two ends. CDR3 amino acids: CASSSLAGETQYF. The DNA for the CDR3 is TGTGCCAGTAGTAGTCTAGCAGGAGAGACCCAGTACTTC.

The chain combines TRBV5-4 with TRBJ1-2; D is possibly TRBD1 (6 bases). V gave up 4 bases and J gave up 0 bases, with 13 bases separating them. Looked up from germline, CDR1 is SGHNT and CDR2 is YYREEE (reference sequence). The CDR3 is 15 amino acids. CDR3 nucleotides: TGTGCCAGCAGCCGGGACACCCTAGCTAACTATGGCTACACCTTC. Residues: CASSRDTLANYGYTF.

The V gene is TRBV4-2, the J gene TRBJ2-1; 10 positions agree with TRBD2. Trimming at V came to 0 bases and at J to 16 bases, leaving 12 bases not matched to a gene. Germline V CDR1 and CDR2: LGHNA, YNFKEQ. CDR3 length: 15 residues. The CDR3, as DNA: TGTGCCAGCAGCCAAGATCAGGCTAGCGGGGGACTCGGATTCTTC. Amino acid sequence: CASSQDQASGGLGFF.

This clone was seen only once. The V gene is TRBV11-3, the J gene TRBJ2-2; D remains unclear. This CDR3 has 12 residues. V lost 5 bases and J lost 8, with 9 bases in between. Germline V gene sequence: CDR1 SGHNT, CDR2 YENEEA. The chain's CDR3 is CASSLIGGELFF. CDR3 DNA: TGTGCCAGCAGCCTCATCGGGGGGGAGCTGTTTTTT.

The J gene is TRBJ2-5, the V gene TRBV21-1. TRBV21-1 is flagged as a pseudogene. The CDR3 consists of 14 residues. The DNA of the CDR3 is TGTGCCAGCAGCAATTACTCGGCTCAAGAGACCCAGTACTTC. This gives the protein CASSNYSAQETQYF.

J is TRBJ1-1 and V is TRBV25-1, with 8 bases matching TRBD1. The CDR3 extends over 14 amino acids. J was trimmed by 0 bases and V by 5 bases; bases with no gene match: 2. From germline, CDR1 is MGHDK and CDR2 SYGVNS. CDR3 coding DNA: TGTGCCAGCAGTAGACAGGGGTTGAACACTGAAGCTTTCTTT. Encoded protein: CASSRQGLNTEAFF.

This clone was observed a single time. This chain uses TRBV27 with TRBJ2-7; 7 positions match TRBD1. Germline V gene lookup returns CDR1 MNHEY and CDR2 SMNVEV (reference sequence). The CDR3 sequence is 14 residues long. The junction had 5 bases not matched to a gene; V was cut back by 2 bases and J by 4 bases. CDR3 bases: TGTGCCAGCAGTTTAAGATGGGACAGTTACGAGCAGTACTTC. Amino acids: CASSLRWDSYEQYF.

This clone is a singleton in its sample. The V call is TRBV28, the J call TRBJ1-2; 7 positions match TRBD1. The CDR3 length is 17 residues. Germline V gene lookup returns CDR1 MDHEN and CDR2 SYDVKM. With 2 bases clipped from V and 5 bases from J, the junction kept 14 bases outside the gene matches. CDR3 loop: CASSLPHRQGLFYGYTF. In DNA, the CDR3 is TGTGCCAGCAGTTTACCCCACCGACAGGGATTATTTTATGGCTACACCTTC.

The chain is built from TRBV4-2 and TRBJ2-3; D unclear. V lost 1 base, J lost 4 bases, and 6 bases lay in between. CDR3 length: 13 residues. Per the germline V gene, CDR1 is LGHNA and CDR2 is YNFKEQ. The CDR3 protein is CASSQAKADTQYF. DNA of the CDR3: TGTGCCAGCAGCCAAGCTAAGGCAGATACGCAGTATTTT.

The chain recombines TRBV29-1 with TRBJ1-1; D is uncertain. This CDR3 has 12 amino acids. V gave up 4 bases and J gave up 4 bases, with 10 bases separating them. In germline, CDR1 is SQVTM, CDR2 ANQGSEA. CDR3 in DNA: TGCAGCGTTGTGCGGGATTTCACTGAAGCTTTCTTT. Encoded protein: CSVVRDFTEAFF.